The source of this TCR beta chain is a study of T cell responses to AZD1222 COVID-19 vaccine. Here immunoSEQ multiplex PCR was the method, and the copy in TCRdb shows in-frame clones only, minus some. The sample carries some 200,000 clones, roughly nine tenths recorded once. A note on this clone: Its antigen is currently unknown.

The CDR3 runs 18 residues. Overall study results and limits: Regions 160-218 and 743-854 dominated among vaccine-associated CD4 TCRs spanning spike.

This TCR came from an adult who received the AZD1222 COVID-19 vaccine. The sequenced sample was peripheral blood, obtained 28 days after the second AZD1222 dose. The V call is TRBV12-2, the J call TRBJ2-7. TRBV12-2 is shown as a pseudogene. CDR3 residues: CASRREQDLSGQKSEQYF. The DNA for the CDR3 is TGTGCAAGTCGCCGGGAGCAGGACTTGTCGGGACAAAAAAGCGAGCAGTACTTC.